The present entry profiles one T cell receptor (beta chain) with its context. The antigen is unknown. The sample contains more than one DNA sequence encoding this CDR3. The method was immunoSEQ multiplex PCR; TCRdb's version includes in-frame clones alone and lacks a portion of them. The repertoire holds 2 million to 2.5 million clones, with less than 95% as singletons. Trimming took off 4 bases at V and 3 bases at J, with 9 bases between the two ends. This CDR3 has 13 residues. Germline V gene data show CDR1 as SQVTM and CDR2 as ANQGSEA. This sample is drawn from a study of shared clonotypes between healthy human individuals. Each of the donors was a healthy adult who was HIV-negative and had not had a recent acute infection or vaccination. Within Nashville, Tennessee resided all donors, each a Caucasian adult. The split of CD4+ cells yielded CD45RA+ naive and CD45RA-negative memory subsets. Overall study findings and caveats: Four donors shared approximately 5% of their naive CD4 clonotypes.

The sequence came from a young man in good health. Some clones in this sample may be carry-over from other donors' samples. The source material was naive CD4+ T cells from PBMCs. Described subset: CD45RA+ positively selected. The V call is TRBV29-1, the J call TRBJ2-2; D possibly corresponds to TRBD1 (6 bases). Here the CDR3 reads CSVVQGYTGELFF. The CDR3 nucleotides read TGCAGCGTTGTCCAGGGGTACACCGGGGAGCTGTTTTTT.